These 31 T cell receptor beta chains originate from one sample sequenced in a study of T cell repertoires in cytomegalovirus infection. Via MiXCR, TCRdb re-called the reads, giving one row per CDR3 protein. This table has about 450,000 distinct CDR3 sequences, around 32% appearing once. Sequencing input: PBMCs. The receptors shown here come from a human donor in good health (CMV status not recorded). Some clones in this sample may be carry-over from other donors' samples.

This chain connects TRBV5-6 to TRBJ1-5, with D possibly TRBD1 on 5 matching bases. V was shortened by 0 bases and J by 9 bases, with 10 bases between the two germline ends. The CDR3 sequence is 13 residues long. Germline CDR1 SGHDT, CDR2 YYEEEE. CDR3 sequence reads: CASSLAQGWPQHF. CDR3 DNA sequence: TGTGCCAGCAGCTTGGCTCAGGGATGGCCCCAGCATTTT.

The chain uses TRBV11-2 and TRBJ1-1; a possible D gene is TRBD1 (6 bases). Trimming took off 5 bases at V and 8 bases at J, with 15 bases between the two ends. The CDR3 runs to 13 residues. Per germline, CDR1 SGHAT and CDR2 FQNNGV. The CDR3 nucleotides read TGTGCCAGCAGCGAACAGGGCGCCGCGGAAGCTTTCTTT. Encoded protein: CASSEQGAAEAFF. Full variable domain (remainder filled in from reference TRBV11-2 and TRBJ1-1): EAGVAQSPRYKIIEKRQSVAFWCNPISGHATLYWYQQILGQGPKLLIQFQNNGVVDDSQLPKDRFSAERLKGVDSTLKIQPAKLEDSAVYLCASSEQGAAEAFFGQGTRLTVV.

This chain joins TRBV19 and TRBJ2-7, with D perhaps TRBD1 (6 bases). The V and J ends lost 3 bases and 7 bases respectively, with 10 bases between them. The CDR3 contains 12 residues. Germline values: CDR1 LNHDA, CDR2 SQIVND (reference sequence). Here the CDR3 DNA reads TGTGCCAGTAGTATCGGAACAGGGGAGCAGTACTTC. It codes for CASSIGTGEQYF.

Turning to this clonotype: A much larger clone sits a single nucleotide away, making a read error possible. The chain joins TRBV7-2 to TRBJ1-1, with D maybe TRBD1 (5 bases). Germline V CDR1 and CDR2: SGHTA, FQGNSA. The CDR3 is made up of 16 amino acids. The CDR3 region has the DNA TGTGCCAGCCGCTTAGCGGCAGGGCTGGGGACCACTGAAGCTTTCTTT. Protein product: CASRLAAGLGTTEAFF.

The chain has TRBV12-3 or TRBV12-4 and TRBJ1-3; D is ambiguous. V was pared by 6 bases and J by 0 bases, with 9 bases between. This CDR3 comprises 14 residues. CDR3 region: CASSSEISGNTIYF. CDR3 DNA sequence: TGTGCCAGCAGCTCGGAAATCTCTGGAAACACCATATATTTT.

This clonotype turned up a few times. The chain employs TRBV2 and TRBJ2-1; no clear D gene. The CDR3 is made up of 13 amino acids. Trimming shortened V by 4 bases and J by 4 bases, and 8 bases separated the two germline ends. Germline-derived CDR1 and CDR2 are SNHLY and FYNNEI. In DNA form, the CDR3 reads TGTGCCAGCAGTGGGCAAACGTACAATGAGCAGTTCTTC. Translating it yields CASSGQTYNEQFF.

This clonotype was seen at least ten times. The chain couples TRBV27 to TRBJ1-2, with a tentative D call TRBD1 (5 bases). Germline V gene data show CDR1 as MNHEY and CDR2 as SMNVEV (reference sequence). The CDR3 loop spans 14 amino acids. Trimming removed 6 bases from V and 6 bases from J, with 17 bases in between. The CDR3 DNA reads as TGTGCCAGCAGCCCCCCCGGCCGGGGCCATGGCTACACCTTC. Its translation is CASSPPGRGHGYTF.

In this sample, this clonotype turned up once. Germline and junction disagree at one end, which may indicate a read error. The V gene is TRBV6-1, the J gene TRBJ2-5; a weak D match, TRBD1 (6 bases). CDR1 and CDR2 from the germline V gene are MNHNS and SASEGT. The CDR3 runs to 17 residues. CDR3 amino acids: CARSDLGRGLLEETQYF. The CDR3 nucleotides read TGTGCCCGCAGTGATCTCGGCAGGGGCCTCCTCGAAGAGACCCAGTACTTC.

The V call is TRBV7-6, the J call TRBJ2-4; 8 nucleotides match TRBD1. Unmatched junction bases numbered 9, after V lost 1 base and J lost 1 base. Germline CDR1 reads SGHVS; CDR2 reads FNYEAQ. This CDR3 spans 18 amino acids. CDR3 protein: CASSLGPGTGYAKNIQYF. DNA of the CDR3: TGTGCCAGCAGCTTAGGGCCTGGGACAGGCTATGCCAAAAACATTCAGTACTTC.

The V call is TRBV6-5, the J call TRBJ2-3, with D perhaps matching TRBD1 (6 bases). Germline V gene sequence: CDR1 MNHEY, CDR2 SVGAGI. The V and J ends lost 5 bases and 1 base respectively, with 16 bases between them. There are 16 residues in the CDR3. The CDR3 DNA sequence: TGTGCCAGCAGTCCCCACAGGGACGGAGGCACAGATACGCAGTATTTT. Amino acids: CASSPHRDGGTDTQYF.

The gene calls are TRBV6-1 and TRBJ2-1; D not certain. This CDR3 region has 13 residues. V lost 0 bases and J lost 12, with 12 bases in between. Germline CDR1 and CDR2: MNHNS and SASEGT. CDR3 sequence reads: CASSEARSMGQFF. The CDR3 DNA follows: TGTGCCAGCAGTGAAGCGCGAAGCATGGGGCAGTTCTTC.

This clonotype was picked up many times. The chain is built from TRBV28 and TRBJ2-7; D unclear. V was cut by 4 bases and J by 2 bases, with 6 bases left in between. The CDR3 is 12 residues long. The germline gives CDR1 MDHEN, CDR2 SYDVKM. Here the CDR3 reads CASSSPTYEQYF. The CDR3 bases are TGTGCCAGCAGTTCCCCGACCTACGAGCAGTACTTC.

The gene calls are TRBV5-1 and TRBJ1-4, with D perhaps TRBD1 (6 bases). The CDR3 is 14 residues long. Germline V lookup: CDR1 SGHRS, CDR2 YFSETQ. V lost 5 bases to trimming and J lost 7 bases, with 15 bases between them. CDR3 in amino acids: CASRRWDNIEKLFF. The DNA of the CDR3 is TGCGCCAGCAGACGTTGGGACAACATTGAAAAACTGTTTTTT.

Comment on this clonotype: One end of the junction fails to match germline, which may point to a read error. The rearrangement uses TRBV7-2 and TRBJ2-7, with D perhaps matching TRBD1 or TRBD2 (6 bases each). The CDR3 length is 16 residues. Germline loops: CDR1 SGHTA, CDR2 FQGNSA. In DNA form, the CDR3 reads TGTGCCAGCAACTTAGCGGTGACAGGTTCGGACTACGAGCAGTACTTC. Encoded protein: CASNLAVTGSDYEQYF. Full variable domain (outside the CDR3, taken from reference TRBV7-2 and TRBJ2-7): GAGVSQSPSNKVTEKGKDVELRCDPISGHTALYWYRQSLGQGLEFLIYFQGNSAPDKSGLPSDRFSAERTGGSVSTLTIQRTQQEDSAVYLCASNLAVTGSDYEQYFGPGTRLTVT.

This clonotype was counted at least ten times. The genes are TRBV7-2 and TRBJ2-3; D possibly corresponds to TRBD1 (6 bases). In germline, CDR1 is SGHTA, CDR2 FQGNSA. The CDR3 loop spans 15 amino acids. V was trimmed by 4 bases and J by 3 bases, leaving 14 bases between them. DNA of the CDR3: TGTGCCAGCAGCTACAGGGATTTTGTAACAGATACGCAGTATTTT. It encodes CASSYRDFVTDTQYF.

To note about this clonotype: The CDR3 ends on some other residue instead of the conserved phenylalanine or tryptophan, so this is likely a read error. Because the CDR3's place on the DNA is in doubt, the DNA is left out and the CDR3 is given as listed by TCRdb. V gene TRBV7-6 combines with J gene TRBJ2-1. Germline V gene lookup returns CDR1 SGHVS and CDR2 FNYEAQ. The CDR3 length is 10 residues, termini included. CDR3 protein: CASGCNEQCV.

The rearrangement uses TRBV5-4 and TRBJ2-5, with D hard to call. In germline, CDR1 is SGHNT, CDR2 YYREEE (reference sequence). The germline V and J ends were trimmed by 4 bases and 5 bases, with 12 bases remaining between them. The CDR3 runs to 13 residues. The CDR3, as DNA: TGTGCCAGCAGCCAGGACCTCCAGGAGACCCAGTACTTC. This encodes CASSQDLQETQYF.

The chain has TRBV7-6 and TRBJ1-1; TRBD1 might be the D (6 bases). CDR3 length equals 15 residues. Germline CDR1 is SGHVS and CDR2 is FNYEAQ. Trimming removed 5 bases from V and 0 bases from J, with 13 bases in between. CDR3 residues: CASSQKGGMNTEAFF. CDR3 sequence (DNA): TGTGCCAGCAGCCAGAAGGGGGGTATGAACACTGAAGCTTTCTTT.

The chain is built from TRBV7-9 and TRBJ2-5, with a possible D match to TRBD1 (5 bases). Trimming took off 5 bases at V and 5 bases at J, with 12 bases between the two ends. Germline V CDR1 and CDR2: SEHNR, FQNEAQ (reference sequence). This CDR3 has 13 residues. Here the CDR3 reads CASSTGSSETQYF. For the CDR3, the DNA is TGTGCCAGCAGCACAGGTTCGTCGGAGACCCAGTACTTC.

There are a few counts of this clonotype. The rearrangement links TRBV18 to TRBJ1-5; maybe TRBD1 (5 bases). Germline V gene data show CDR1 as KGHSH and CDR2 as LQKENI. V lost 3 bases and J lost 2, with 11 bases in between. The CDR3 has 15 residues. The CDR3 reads CASSPREGRNQPQHF. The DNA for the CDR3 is TGTGCCAGCTCACCCAGGGAAGGGCGCAATCAGCCCCAGCATTTT.

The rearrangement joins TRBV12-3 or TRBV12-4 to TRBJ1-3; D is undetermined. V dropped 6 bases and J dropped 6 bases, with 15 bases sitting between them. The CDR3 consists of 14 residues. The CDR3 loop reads CASSRGQNQNTIYF. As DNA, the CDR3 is TGTGCCAGCAGCCGAGGCCAGAACCAAAACACCATATATTTT.

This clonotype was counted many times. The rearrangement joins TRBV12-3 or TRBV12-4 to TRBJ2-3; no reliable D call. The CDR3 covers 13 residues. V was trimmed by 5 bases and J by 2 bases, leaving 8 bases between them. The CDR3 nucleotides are TGTGCCAGCAGTCCCTCCCTCACAGATACGCAGTATTTT. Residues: CASSPSLTDTQYF.

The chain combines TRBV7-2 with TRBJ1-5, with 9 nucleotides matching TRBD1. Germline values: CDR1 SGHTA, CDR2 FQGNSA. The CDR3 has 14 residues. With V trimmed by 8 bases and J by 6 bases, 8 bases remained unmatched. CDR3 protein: CASRDRDFAQPQHF. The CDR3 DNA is TGTGCCAGCCGGGACAGGGATTTTGCTCAGCCCCAGCATTTT.

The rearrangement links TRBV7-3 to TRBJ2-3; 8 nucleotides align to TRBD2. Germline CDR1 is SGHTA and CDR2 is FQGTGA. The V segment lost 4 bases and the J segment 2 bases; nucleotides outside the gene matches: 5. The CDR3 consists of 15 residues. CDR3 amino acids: CASSSQRGPTDTQYF. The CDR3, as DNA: TGTGCCAGCAGCTCTCAGCGGGGGCCCACAGATACGCAGTATTTT. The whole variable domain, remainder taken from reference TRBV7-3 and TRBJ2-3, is GAGVSQTPSNKVTEKGKYVELRCDPISGHTALYWYRQSLGQGPEFLIYFQGTGAADDSGLPNDRFFAVRPEGSVSTLKIQRTERGDSAVYLCASSSQRGPTDTQYFGPGTRLTVL.

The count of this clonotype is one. In DNA, the CDR3 is TGTGCCAGCAGCAGGGTCCGATCCTACAATGAGCAGTTCTTC. The encoded protein is CASSRVRSYNEQFF. V usage is TRBV2 and J usage is TRBJ2-1, with a tentative D call TRBD1 (5 bases). V lost 6 bases and J 1 base, leaving 10 bases between the germline ends. The CDR3 runs to 14 residues. The germline V gene encodes CDR1 SNHLY and CDR2 FYNNEI.

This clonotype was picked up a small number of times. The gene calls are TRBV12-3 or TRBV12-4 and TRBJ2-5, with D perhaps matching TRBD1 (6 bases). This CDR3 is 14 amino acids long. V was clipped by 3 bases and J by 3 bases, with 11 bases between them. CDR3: CASSLGAWEETQYF. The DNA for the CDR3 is TGTGCCAGCAGTTTGGGGGCCTGGGAAGAGACCCAGTACTTC.

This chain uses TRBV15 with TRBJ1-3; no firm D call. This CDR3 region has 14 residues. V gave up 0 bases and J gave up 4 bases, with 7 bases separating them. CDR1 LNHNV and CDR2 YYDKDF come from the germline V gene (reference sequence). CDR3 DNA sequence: TGTGCCACCAGCAGAGAGCCCACAGGAAACACCATATATTTT. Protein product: CATSREPTGNTIYF.

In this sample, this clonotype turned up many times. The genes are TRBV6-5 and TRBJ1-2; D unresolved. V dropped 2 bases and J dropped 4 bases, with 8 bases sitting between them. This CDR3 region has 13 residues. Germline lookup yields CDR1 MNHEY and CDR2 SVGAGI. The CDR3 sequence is CASSYDGLYGYTF. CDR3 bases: TGTGCCAGCAGTTACGACGGCCTCTATGGCTACACCTTC.

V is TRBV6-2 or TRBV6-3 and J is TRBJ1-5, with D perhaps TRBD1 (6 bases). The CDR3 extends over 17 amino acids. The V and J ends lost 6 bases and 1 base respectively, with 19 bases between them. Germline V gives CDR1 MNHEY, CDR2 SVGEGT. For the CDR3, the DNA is TGTGCCAGCAGCAGGACCGTATCCAGGGGAAGCAATCAGCCCCAGCATTTT. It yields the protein CASSRTVSRGSNQPQHF.

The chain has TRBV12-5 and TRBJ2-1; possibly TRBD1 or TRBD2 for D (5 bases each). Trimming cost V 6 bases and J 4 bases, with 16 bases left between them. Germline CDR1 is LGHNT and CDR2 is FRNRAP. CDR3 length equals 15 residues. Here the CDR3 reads CASGANPGAYNEQFF. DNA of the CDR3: TGTGCTAGTGGAGCCAACCCCGGGGCATACAATGAGCAGTTCTTC.

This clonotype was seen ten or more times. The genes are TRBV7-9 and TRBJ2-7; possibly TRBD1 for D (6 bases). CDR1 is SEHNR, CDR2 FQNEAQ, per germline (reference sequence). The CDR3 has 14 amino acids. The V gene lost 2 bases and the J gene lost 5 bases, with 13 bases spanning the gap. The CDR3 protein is CASSLRYGQNEQYF. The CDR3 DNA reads TGTGCCAGCAGCTTAAGATACGGACAGAACGAGCAGTACTTC.